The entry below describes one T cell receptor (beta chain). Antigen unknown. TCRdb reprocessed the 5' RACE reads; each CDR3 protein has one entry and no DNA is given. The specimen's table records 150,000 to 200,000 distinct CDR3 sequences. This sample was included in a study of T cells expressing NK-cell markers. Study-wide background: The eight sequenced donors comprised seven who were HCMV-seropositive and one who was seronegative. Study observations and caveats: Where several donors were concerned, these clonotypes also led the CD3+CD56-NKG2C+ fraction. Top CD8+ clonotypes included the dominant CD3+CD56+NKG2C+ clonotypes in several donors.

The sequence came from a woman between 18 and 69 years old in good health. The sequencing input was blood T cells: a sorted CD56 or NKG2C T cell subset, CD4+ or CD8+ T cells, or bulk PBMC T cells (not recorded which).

CDR3 sequence reads: CASTPLRSTDTQYF. The rearrangement uses TRBV6-1 and TRBJ2-3; the D call from TCRdb, TRBD1, cannot be confirmed without DNA. Germline CDR1 MNHNS, CDR2 SASEGT. This CDR3 region has 14 residues.